The 8 T cell receptor beta chains below all came from one sample that was sequenced in a study of T-cell memory formation after mild COVID-19. Using its own MiXCR run on the 5' RACE reads, TCRdb lists one record per CDR3 protein. The sample records roughly 150,000 distinct CDR3 sequences, roughly 15% being singletons. Sequencing was performed on PBMCs or a T cell subset sorted from them (not recorded which). These receptors were collected from an adult woman who had mild COVID-19 (a few samples of this study predate the infection). Cell type and time point are not known.

The chain combines TRBV29-1 with TRBJ2-2; 9 bases map to TRBD1. The V gene end was trimmed by 6 bases and the J gene end by 6 bases; junction bases not matched to a gene: 8. This CDR3 has 14 amino acids. Germline V gene data show CDR1 as SQVTM and CDR2 as ANQGSEA. The CDR3 region is CSVLDRGLPGELFF. The CDR3 DNA follows: TGCAGCGTCCTGGACAGGGGTTTACCCGGGGAGCTGTTTTTT.

This clonotype is medium-sized. The V call is TRBV9, the J call TRBJ2-5; 10 bases match TRBD1. The CDR3 is 14 amino acids. The J segment lost 5 bases and the V segment lost 5 bases, leaving 6 bases of the junction unmatched. Germline CDR1 SGDLS, CDR2 YYNGEE. The CDR3 protein is CASSGTGAGETQYF. Written as DNA, the CDR3 is TGTGCCAGCAGTGGGACAGGGGCTGGGGAGACCCAGTACTTC. Looking up the rest from reference TRBV9 and TRBJ2-5 gives the full variable domain: DSGVTQTPKHLITATGQRVTLRCSPRSGDLSVYWYQQSLDQGLQFLIQYYNGEERAKGNILERFSAQQFPDLHSELNLSSLELGDSALYFCASSGTGAGETQYFGPGTRLLVL.

The CDR3 is CASTRDRNSPLHF. The CDR3 DNA is TGTGCCAGCACCCGGGACAGAAATTCACCCCTCCACTTT. The rearrangement uses TRBV27 and TRBJ1-6; 7 positions agree with TRBD1. Germline V gene lookup returns CDR1 MNHEY and CDR2 SMNVEV (reference sequence). Trimming removed 7 bases from V and 7 bases from J; junction bases left unmatched: 4. The CDR3 has 13 residues.

This clonotype was picked up a small number of times. The chain uses TRBV6-2 or TRBV6-3 and TRBJ2-7; TRBD1 might be the D (6 bases). V lost 2 bases to trimming and J lost 0 bases, with 14 bases between them. The CDR3 length is 16 residues. CDR1 MNHEY and CDR2 SVGEGT come from the germline V gene. CDR3 sequence (DNA): TGTGCCAGCAGTTACGAGTTTTCGGACAGCTCCTACGAGCAGTACTTC. Protein sequence: CASSYEFSDSSYEQYF.

The chain recombines TRBV27 with TRBJ2-4; 13 nucleotides agree with TRBD2. With V trimmed by 5 bases and J by 0 bases, 7 bases remained unmatched. The CDR3 is 18 residues long. Germline-derived CDR1 and CDR2 are MNHEY and SMNVEV (reference sequence). The CDR3 region is CASSVRTSGGLAKNIQYF. The CDR3 DNA sequence: TGTGCCAGCAGTGTACGGACTAGCGGGGGCCTAGCCAAAAACATTCAGTACTTC.

This clonotype was found a few times. The chain couples TRBV7-8 to TRBJ2-1; D is perhaps TRBD1 (6 bases). There are 16 residues in the CDR3. The germline CDR1 and CDR2 sequences are SGHVS and FQNEAQ. The ends were cut back, 1 base at V and 4 bases at J, with 14 bases in the middle. As DNA, the CDR3 is TGTGCCAGCAGCTTAGGGACCGGGACACGATACAATGAGCAGTTCTTC. It specifies CASSLGTGTRYNEQFF.

The CDR3 sequence: CASSPGGRGETQYF. CDR3 in DNA: TGTGCCAGCAGCCCTGGGGGCAGGGGGGAGACCCAGTACTTC. The chain joins TRBV7-8 to TRBJ2-5, with TRBD1 identical over 7 bases. Germline V gives CDR1 SGHVS, CDR2 FQNEAQ. J was trimmed by 5 bases and V by 5 bases; bases with no gene match: 8. The CDR3 loop spans 14 amino acids.

This clonotype was seen once. J is TRBJ2-1 and V is TRBV18; 8 bases line up with TRBD2. V lost 0 bases to trimming and J lost 6 bases; unmatched junction nucleotides: 4. This CDR3 has 15 amino acids. The germline V gene has CDR1 KGHSH and CDR2 LQKENI. CDR3 bases: TGTGCCAGCTCACCACCGGGGACTAGTACCAATGAGCAGTTCTTC. This gives the protein CASSPPGTSTNEQFF.